Shown below are 30 T cell receptor beta chains from a single sample sequenced in a study of identical twins. MiXCR, applied by TCRdb to the 5' RACE reads, yields one record per CDR3 protein. The profile shows 350,000 to 400,000 distinct CDR3 sequences, 9% to 10% of them singletons. Sequenced material: naive T cells sorted from blood. These receptors all come from a woman in her 50s in good health.

The table lists this clonotype with a few counts. The rearrangement uses TRBV5-1 and TRBJ2-7, with 16 bases matching TRBD2. This CDR3 is built from 16 residues. With 4 bases clipped from V and 2 bases from J, the junction kept 3 bases outside the gene matches. CDR1 and CDR2 (germline): SGHRS, YFSETQ. The CDR3 region is CASSPGLAGGAYEQYV. CDR3 sequence (DNA): TGCGCCAGCAGCCCGGGACTAGCGGGAGGGGCCTACGAGCAGTACGTC.

The chain employs TRBV24-1 and TRBJ2-1; D unresolved. The V and J ends lost 3 bases and 8 bases respectively, with 10 bases between them. There are 13 residues in the CDR3. The V gene's germline CDR1 is KGHDR and CDR2 SFDVKD. CDR3 region: CATSDPTVDEQFF. The CDR3 coding sequence is TGTGCCACCAGTGATCCGACGGTGGATGAGCAGTTCTTC.

The sample holds a few counts of this clonotype. This rearrangement joins TRBV5-5 to TRBJ2-2, with TRBD2 as a possible D gene (6 bases). The germline V gene has CDR1 SGHKS and CDR2 YYEKEE (reference sequence). V was cut by 3 bases and J by 7 bases, with 19 bases left in between. This CDR3 has 16 residues. CDR3 nucleotides: TGTGCCAGCAGCTCCCTTTTTCCGGGAGTCGGCGGGGAGCTGTTTTTT. Protein product: CASSSLFPGVGGELFF.

This clonotype appeared a few times. This CDR3 reads CSVEEGHEQYF. In DNA form, the CDR3 reads TGCAGCGTTGAAGAGGGCCACGAGCAGTACTTC. The chain uses TRBV29-1 and TRBJ2-7, with unresolved D. Trimming stripped 0 bases from V and 5 bases from J, with 5 bases between. Germline CDR1 reads SQVTM; CDR2 reads ANQGSEA. The CDR3 has 11 residues.

The chain recombines TRBV7-2 with TRBJ2-5, with 7 positions matching TRBD1. The CDR3 is 17 residues long. Trimming cost V 5 bases and J 3 bases; bases outside gene matches: 15. Germline-derived CDR1 and CDR2 are SGHTA and FQGNSA. The CDR3 sequence is CASSPPYDRVVEETQYF. CDR3 DNA: TGTGCCAGCAGCCCACCCTATGACAGGGTTGTGGAAGAGACCCAGTACTTC.

The chain joins TRBV28 to TRBJ1-6; D unresolved. The V gene lost 3 bases and the J gene lost 5 bases, with 14 bases spanning the gap. Germline V CDR1 and CDR2: MDHEN, SYDVKM. The CDR3 is 16 residues long. The CDR3 nucleotides are TGTGCCAGCAGTTTCAACAAAGGGTTCCATAATTCACCCCTCCACTTT. Translation: CASSFNKGFHNSPLHF. Variable domain in full (rest from reference TRBV28 and TRBJ1-6): DVKVTQSSRYLVKRTGEKVFLECVQDMDHENMFWYRQDPGLGLRLIYFSYDVKMKEKGDIPEGYSVSREKKERFSLILESASTNQTSMYLCASSFNKGFHNSPLHFGNGTRLTVT.

The genes are TRBV5-6 and TRBJ2-5, with D perhaps TRBD1 (6 bases). This CDR3 has 17 amino acids. Germline V CDR1 and CDR2: SGHDT, YYEEEE. The V end lost 4 bases, the J end lost 4 bases, and 23 bases lay between the germline ends. CDR3 bases: TGTGCCAGCAGCCTGCCCTACAGGGAGATAGGAGCAGAGACCCAGTACTTC. It translates to CASSLPYREIGAETQYF.

This clonotype was found many times. This chain connects TRBV20-1 to TRBJ2-1; 10 bases map to TRBD2. V dropped 6 bases and J dropped 4; count of bases not matched to a gene: 3. This CDR3 region has 13 residues. The V gene's germline CDR1 is DFQATT and CDR2 SNEGSKA (reference sequence). The CDR3 loop is CSARLAGYNEQFF. CDR3 DNA: TGCAGTGCCCGACTAGCGGGTTACAATGAGCAGTTCTTC.

The V gene is TRBV12-3 or TRBV12-4, the J gene TRBJ1-1; possibly TRBD1 for D (6 bases). The germline V and J ends were trimmed by 3 bases and 0 bases, with 14 bases remaining between them. This CDR3 contains 16 residues. The CDR3 spells CASSFQGFRMNTEAFF. The CDR3 nucleotides are TGTGCCAGCAGTTTTCAGGGGTTTCGTATGAACACTGAAGCTTTCTTT.

This clonotype was counted many times. This chain links TRBV29-1 with TRBJ2-7; maybe TRBD1 (5 bases). The CDR3 loop spans 14 amino acids. Trimming removed 5 bases at V and 6 bases at J, with 20 bases between. Germline CDR1 is SQVTM and CDR2 is ANQGSEA. CDR3 residues: CSVTPTGSGLEQYF. The CDR3 bases are TGCAGCGTTACCCCAACAGGATCCGGTCTCGAGCAGTACTTC.

This clonotype showed up just a few times. The gene calls are TRBV2 and TRBJ1-4, with TRBD1 identical over 11 bases. Germline V lookup: CDR1 SNHLY, CDR2 FYNNEI. This CDR3 has 17 amino acids. The V segment lost 8 bases and the J segment 1 base; nucleotides outside the gene matches: 9. The CDR3 loop is CASHGQGAFGTNEKLFF. CDR3 sequence (DNA): TGTGCCAGCCACGGACAGGGGGCTTTTGGAACTAATGAAAAACTGTTTTTT.

This rearrangement joins TRBV28 to TRBJ2-2, with D possibly matching TRBD2 (6 bases). V lost 6 bases to trimming and J lost 4 bases, with 15 bases between them. This CDR3 region has 15 residues. Germline-derived CDR1 and CDR2 are MDHEN and SYDVKM. CDR3 nucleotides: TGTGCCAGCAGATGGAGGGAGTTTGTCACCGGGGAGCTGTTTTTT. Its protein product is CASRWREFVTGELFF.

V usage is TRBV27 and J usage is TRBJ2-3; D is unresolved. V was clipped by 4 bases and J by 10 bases, with 15 bases between them. Germline V gene sequence: CDR1 MNHEY, CDR2 SMNVEV (reference sequence). This CDR3 contains 13 residues. The CDR3 region is CASSWGSAGSQYF. The CDR3 nucleotides are TGTGCCAGCAGTTGGGGTTCGGCTGGGTCGCAGTATTTT.

Only one count was recorded for this clonotype. Given a much more abundant clone one base away, this may be a read error. The chain couples TRBV29-1 to TRBJ2-1; 10 bases align to TRBD1. Germline V gene data show CDR1 as SQVTM and CDR2 as ANQGSEA. The CDR3 extends over 12 amino acids. V trimming: 8 bases; J trimming: 7 bases; junction bases outside the gene matches: 5. The CDR3 nucleotides are TGCAGCATTGTGGACAGGGGGAATGAGCAGTTCTTC. Protein sequence: CSIVDRGNEQFF.

This clonotype was seen repeatedly, ten times or more. The J gene is TRBJ1-5, the V gene TRBV27; D gene ambiguous. Germline V gene data show CDR1 as MNHEY and CDR2 as SMNVEV (reference sequence). V was trimmed by 3 bases and J by 2 bases, leaving 11 bases between them. CDR3 length: 15 residues. The CDR3, as DNA: TGTGCCAGCAGTTTTCGGTCAGGAGGCAATCAGCCCCAGCATTTT. Amino acid sequence: CASSFRSGGNQPQHF.

This clonotype was recorded a few times. The rearrangement uses TRBV4-1 and TRBJ2-1, with TRBD1 matching over 7 bases. Germline CDR1 reads MGHRA; CDR2 reads YSYEKL. This CDR3 comprises 15 residues. Unmatched junction bases numbered 9, after V lost 4 bases and J lost 6 bases. CDR3 residues: CASSPGQVRGNEQFF. CDR3 in DNA: TGCGCCAGCAGCCCCGGACAGGTTAGGGGCAATGAGCAGTTCTTC.

The chain employs TRBV5-6 and TRBJ2-3; D possibly corresponds to TRBD2 (6 bases). Trimming took off 4 bases at V and 2 bases at J, with 17 bases between the two ends. CDR3 size: 16 residues. CDR1 SGHDT and CDR2 YYEEEE come from the germline V gene. The CDR3, as DNA: TGTGCCAGCAGCGAGACCGGGACTTTCGCCACAGATACGCAGTATTTT. It translates to CASSETGTFATDTQYF.

The chain couples TRBV5-6 to TRBJ1-2, with a possible D match to TRBD1 (5 bases). V lost 6 bases to trimming and J lost 3 bases, with 15 bases between them. Looked up from germline, CDR1 is SGHDT and CDR2 is YYEEEE. This CDR3 has 14 amino acids. The CDR3 bases are TGTGCCAGCAAGAGCAGGGAGTCCTACTATGGCTACACCTTC. It specifies CASKSRESYYGYTF.

This clonotype appeared many times. The chain links TRBV2 to TRBJ2-1, with 7 nucleotides matching TRBD2. Germline V lookup: CDR1 SNHLY, CDR2 FYNNEI. With V trimmed by 7 bases and J by 0 bases, 3 bases remained unmatched. The CDR3 runs 14 residues. CDR3 residues: CASNSGGSYNEQFF. CDR3 in DNA: TGTGCCAGCAATTCGGGAGGCTCCTACAATGAGCAGTTCTTC.

The DNA for the CDR3 is TGTGCCAGCACGTCGTTGTCTAACTATGGCTACACCTTC. It specifies CASTSLSNYGYTF. The chain joins TRBV12-3 or TRBV12-4 to TRBJ1-2; D ambiguous. The V gene lost 7 bases and the J gene lost 0 bases, with 9 bases spanning the gap. This CDR3 region has 13 residues.

This clonotype has more than one count but fewer than ten. J is TRBJ1-4 and V is TRBV7-9, with D perhaps TRBD1 (5 bases). The CDR3 runs to 14 residues. V was pared by 2 bases and J by 8 bases, with 12 bases between. Germline V gene data show CDR1 as SEHNR and CDR2 as FQNEAQ (reference sequence). Here the CDR3 DNA reads TGTGCCAGCAGCTTATGGGCCGGGGACGAAAAACTGTTTTTT. This translates into CASSLWAGDEKLFF.

There are a few counts of this clonotype. The chain joins TRBV12-3 or TRBV12-4 to TRBJ2-5; 12 positions agree with TRBD2. Losses at the gene ends were 7 bases for V and 5 bases for J; bases not matched to a gene: 5. There are 14 residues in the CDR3. The CDR3 bases are TGTGCCAGCACCGGACTAGCGGGACTTGAGACCCAGTACTTC. Amino acid sequence: CASTGLAGLETQYF.

In this sample, this clonotype turned up many times. This rearrangement joins TRBV24-1 to TRBJ1-5; D gene ambiguous. The germline gives CDR1 KGHDR, CDR2 SFDVKD. The germline V and J ends were trimmed by 11 bases and 4 bases, with 11 bases remaining between them. The CDR3 loop spans 12 amino acids. DNA of the CDR3: TGTGCCATCCAGGATCCTAATCAGCCCCAGCATTTT. Protein: CAIQDPNQPQHF.

In its sample, this clonotype was seen a few times. The chain links TRBV5-1 to TRBJ1-1; 8 bases are a match to TRBD1. The CDR3 consists of 14 residues. Germline-derived CDR1 and CDR2 are SGHRS and YFSETQ. Germline trimming cut 8 bases from V and 1 base from J; bases unmatched to any gene: 7. The CDR3 loop is CASLTGTGNTEAFF. In DNA form, the CDR3 reads TGCGCCAGTCTGACCGGGACAGGGAACACTGAAGCTTTCTTT.

V usage is TRBV4-1 and J usage is TRBJ2-2; TRBD1 agrees at 10 bases. CDR1 is MGHRA and CDR2 is YSYEKL in the germline V gene. After removal of 1 base from V and 7 bases from J, the junction contained 3 bases not matched to a gene. This CDR3 has 15 residues. CDR3 bases: TGCGCCAGCAGCCAAGGGACAGGGGGGTACGGGGAGCTGTTTTTT. It encodes CASSQGTGGYGELFF.

V is TRBV7-8 and J is TRBJ1-4; D is ambiguous. The CDR3 loop spans 14 amino acids. Germline-derived CDR1 and CDR2 are SGHVS and FQNEAQ. The V and J ends lost 1 base and 6 bases respectively, with 9 bases between them. The CDR3 bases are TGTGCCAGCAGCTTAGGGCGCCGCGATGAAAAACTGTTTTTT. This codes for CASSLGRRDEKLFF.

This clonotype was detected ten times or more. V and J are TRBV5-1 and TRBJ2-1; D gene unclear. The CDR3 extends over 13 amino acids. V was clipped by 0 bases and J by 5 bases, with 6 bases between them. The germline gives CDR1 SGHRS, CDR2 YFSETQ. The chain's CDR3 is CASSLEPNNEQFF. The CDR3, as DNA: TGCGCCAGCAGCTTGGAACCAAACAATGAGCAGTTCTTC.

This clonotype was detected a few times. V is TRBV6-2 or TRBV6-3 and J is TRBJ1-1, with D perhaps matching TRBD1 (6 bases). Trimming took off 7 bases at V and 0 bases at J, with 15 bases between the two ends. Germline values: CDR1 MNHEY, CDR2 SVGEGT. The length of the CDR3 is 15 residues. This CDR3 is CASKITGFMNTEAFF. CDR3 sequence (DNA): TGTGCCAGCAAAATAACAGGGTTCATGAACACTGAAGCTTTCTTT.

This clonotype was seen repeatedly, ten times or more. V usage is TRBV10-3 and J usage is TRBJ2-7; the D gene is possibly TRBD1 (5 bases). The CDR3 runs 14 residues. V shed 6 bases and J shed 1 base, with 13 bases lying between them. The V gene's germline CDR1 is ENHRY and CDR2 SYGVKD. The DNA for the CDR3 is TGTGCCATCAGCCAGGGTTTGCCGTCCTACGAGCAGTACTTC. It yields the protein CAISQGLPSYEQYF.

The chain is built from TRBV29-1 and TRBJ1-1, with D hard to call. The V and J ends lost 4 bases and 1 base respectively, with 10 bases between them. From germline, CDR1 is SQVTM and CDR2 ANQGSEA. CDR3 length: 13 residues. The CDR3: CSVGDRANTEAFF. In DNA, the CDR3 is TGCAGCGTTGGGGATAGGGCGAACACTGAAGCTTTCTTT.